One and the same sample provided the 21 T cell receptor beta chains below, sequenced in a study of blood T cell repertoires in COVID-19. Profiling relied on immunoSEQ multiplex PCR, and the TCRdb table lists in-frame clones only, not all of them. The data hold around 97,000 clones, with around 87% observed a single time. Sequencing was carried out using peripheral blood. These receptors were obtained from a human donor in a cohort sampled during active COVID-19.

The chain uses TRBV7-9 and TRBJ2-3; TRBD2 agrees at 10 bases. Germline V gene lookup returns CDR1 SEHNR and CDR2 FQNEAQ (reference sequence). This CDR3 has 18 amino acids. After removal of 6 bases from V and 5 bases from J, the junction contained 17 bases not matched to a gene. CDR3 DNA: TGTGCCAGCAGGGTTACTAGCGGGGCGCTTTGGGGTCGAGATACGCAGTATTTT. This encodes CASRVTSGALWGRDTQYF. Full variable domain (missing parts from reference TRBV7-9 and TRBJ2-3): DTGVSQNPRHKITKRGQNVTFRCDPISEHNRLYWYRQTLGQGPEFLTYFQNEAQLEKSRLLSDRFSAERPKGSFSTLEIQRTEQGDSAMYLCASRVTSGALWGRDTQYFGPGTRLTVL.

This chain joins TRBV6-2 or TRBV6-3 and TRBJ2-1, with 8 positions matching TRBD2. Trimming took 4 bases from V and 1 from J; bases not matched to a gene: 15. Per germline, CDR1 MNHEY and CDR2 SVGEGT. This CDR3 comprises 19 residues. The CDR3 coding sequence is TGTGCCAGCAGTTTTCACAGCGGGAGTCGTGATATATCCTACAATGAGCAGTTCTTC. Translating gives CASSFHSGSRDISYNEQFF.

The rearrangement uses TRBV19 and TRBJ2-1; a possible D gene is TRBD2 (6 bases). V was clipped by 4 bases and J by 9 bases, with 19 bases between them. From germline, CDR1 is LNHDA and CDR2 SQIVND (reference sequence). This CDR3 spans 15 amino acids. The CDR3 loop is CASSKGRSRESEQFF. The CDR3 nucleotides are TGTGCCAGTAGTAAAGGTCGCTCCCGGGAGAGTGAGCAGTTCTTC. The variable domain in full, with the rest retrieved from reference TRBV19 and TRBJ2-1, is DGGITQSPKYLFRKEGQNVTLSCEQNLNHDAMYWYRQDPGQGLRLIYYSQIVNDFQKGDIAEGYSVSREKKESFPLTVTSAQKNPTAFYLCASSKGRSRESEQFFGPGTRLTVL.

The V gene is TRBV19, the J gene TRBJ2-3; 9 nucleotides match TRBD2. The junction had 2 bases not matched to a gene; V was cut back by 2 bases and J by 2 bases. CDR1 is LNHDA, CDR2 SQIVND, per germline (reference sequence). The CDR3 is 15 residues long. The DNA for the CDR3 is TGTGCCAGTAGTATACTAGCGGGGTTCACAGATACGCAGTATTTT. Residues: CASSILAGFTDTQYF.

The rearrangement links TRBV29-1 to TRBJ2-2, with D possibly TRBD2 on 6 matching bases. The germline CDR1 and CDR2 sequences are SQVTM and ANQGSEA. The CDR3 is 11 amino acids. The V and J ends lost 6 bases and 7 bases respectively, with 9 bases between them. The DNA of the CDR3 is TGCAGCGTGGAGGGAATCGGGGAGCTGTTTTTT. Encoded protein: CSVEGIGELFF.

This chain connects TRBV15 to TRBJ2-3; perhaps TRBD1 as D (7 bases). Per the germline V gene, CDR1 is LNHNV and CDR2 is YYDKDF (reference sequence). The CDR3 is 15 amino acids. V gave up 0 bases and J gave up 7 bases, with 14 bases separating them. The CDR3 DNA reads TGTGCCACCAGCAGAGACAGGGGGGTTGGAAATACGCAGTATTTT. The encoded protein is CATSRDRGVGNTQYF. The complete variable domain, with remaining parts taken from reference TRBV15 and TRBJ2-3, reads DAMVIQNPRYQVTQFGKPVTLSCSQTLNHNVMYWYQQKSSQAPKLLFHYYDKDFNNEADTPDNFQSRRPNTSFCFLDIRSPGLGDTAMYLCATSRDRGVGNTQYFGPGTRLTVL.

CDR3 DNA: TGTGCCAGCAGCCAAAAAAGAGGAGGGCTCTCAGATACGCAGTATTTT. It codes for CASSQKRGGLSDTQYF. The chain is built from TRBV3-1 (or the pseudogene TRBV3-2) and TRBJ2-3; TRBD2 might be the D (6 bases). This CDR3 region has 16 residues. V was cut by 2 bases and J by 4 bases, with 16 bases left in between. Germline V gene data show CDR1 as LGHDT and CDR2 as YNNKEL (reference sequence).

This clone was picked up many times. The chain carries TRBV11-2 and TRBJ1-2; TRBD1 matches at 8 bases. Unmatched junction bases numbered 12, after V lost 2 bases and J lost 4 bases. This CDR3 spans 17 amino acids. Germline-derived CDR1 and CDR2 are SGHAT and FQNNGV. CDR3 loop: CASSLPHRTGLSYGYTF. The CDR3 coding sequence is TGTGCCAGCAGCTTACCCCACCGGACAGGGTTGAGCTATGGCTACACCTTC.

The V gene is TRBV21-1, the J gene TRBJ2-7; the DNA was not used to check the table's D call, TRBD2. TRBV21-1 is an annotated pseudogene. The CDR3 sequence is 16 residues long. The CDR3 here is CASKPKAAGGPKEQYF. In DNA, the CDR3 is TGTGCCAGCAAACCAAAAGCCGCGGGAGGGCCAAAGGAGCAGTACTTC.

This chain links TRBV7-3 with TRBJ1-4, with D possibly matching TRBD1 (5 bases). Germline V gene lookup returns CDR1 SGHTA and CDR2 FQGTGA. Trimming removed 3 bases from V and 7 bases from J, with 18 bases in between. The CDR3 sequence is 16 residues long. The CDR3 DNA reads TGTGCCAGCAGCTTCCTTCTCGGGGGTCTCGGTGAAAAACTGTTTTTT. This translates into CASSFLLGGLGEKLFF. The whole variable domain, filled in from reference TRBV7-3 and TRBJ1-4, reads GAGVSQTPSNKVTEKGKYVELRCDPISGHTALYWYRQSLGQGPEFLIYFQGTGAADDSGLPNDRFFAVRPEGSVSTLKIQRTERGDSAVYLCASSFLLGGLGEKLFFGSGTQLSVL.

This clone was seen a few times. J is TRBJ2-4 and V is TRBV11-1, with TRBD1 as a possible D gene (6 bases). From germline, CDR1 is SGHAT and CDR2 FQDESV (reference sequence). Trimming shortened V by 5 bases and J by 9 bases, and 17 bases separated the two germline ends. The CDR3 is made up of 14 amino acids. This CDR3 is CASSPGQIVGIQYF. In nucleotides, the CDR3 is TGTGCCAGCAGCCCCGGACAGATTGTGGGCATTCAGTACTTC.

The V gene is TRBV5-1, the J gene TRBJ2-1, with 10 bases lining up with TRBD1. The J segment lost 7 bases and the V segment lost 3 bases, leaving 7 bases of the junction unmatched. The CDR3 is 15 residues long. Germline assignment: CDR1 SGHRS and CDR2 YFSETQ. The CDR3 is CASSSRQGAGNEQFF. CDR3 DNA: TGCGCCAGCAGCTCCAGACAGGGGGCAGGTAATGAGCAGTTCTTC.

The V and J genes are TRBV7-9 and TRBJ1-6, with 9 positions matching TRBD1. This CDR3 spans 15 amino acids. The V segment lost 2 bases and the J segment 7 bases; nucleotides outside the gene matches: 3. The germline CDR1 and CDR2 sequences are SEHNR and FQNEAQ (reference sequence). CDR3 sequence reads: CASSLTGTGNSPLHF. CDR3 bases: TGTGCCAGCAGCTTAACCGGGACAGGGAATTCACCCCTCCACTTT.

This clone was observed a single time. The CDR3 DNA is TGTGCCAGCAGCAGGTACCAAGAGACCCAGTACTTC. This encodes CASSRYQETQYF. The chain combines TRBV12-3 or TRBV12-4 with TRBJ2-5; unclear D gene. This CDR3 is built from 12 residues. Trimming took off 6 bases at V and 0 bases at J, with 5 bases between the two ends.

This rearrangement joins TRBV7-9 to TRBJ1-5, with D maybe TRBD1 (6 bases). The CDR3 contains 15 residues. CDR1 and CDR2 (germline): SEHNR, FQNEAQ (reference sequence). Trimming shortened V by 5 bases and J by 11 bases, and 22 bases separated the two germline ends. The CDR3 sequence is CASSHGTSKIRAQHF. The CDR3, as DNA: TGTGCCAGCAGCCACGGGACATCAAAAATCAGGGCCCAGCATTTT.

This chain connects TRBV6-5 to TRBJ1-6, with 7 bases aligning to TRBD1. Germline-derived CDR1 and CDR2 are MNHEY and SVGAGI. The CDR3 covers 13 residues. J gave up 11 bases and V 4 bases, and 5 bases lay outside the gene matches. The CDR3 coding sequence is TGTGCCAGCAGTTCGGGACAGATTACACCCCTCCACTTT. As protein: CASSSGQITPLHF.

The chain links TRBV5-4 to TRBJ2-2; D gene uncertain. Trimming removed 2 bases from V and 0 bases from J, with 8 bases in between. The CDR3 contains 15 residues. Germline CDR1 reads SGHNT; CDR2 reads YYREEE (reference sequence). CDR3 sequence: CASSFSRSNTGELFF. In nucleotides, the CDR3 is TGTGCCAGCAGCTTCTCCAGATCGAACACCGGGGAGCTGTTTTTT.

DNA of the CDR3: TGTGCCAGCTCACAATTCCTAGCGGGAGGGAAAGAGACCCAGTACTTC. Its protein product is CASSQFLAGGKETQYF. The chain carries TRBV18 and TRBJ2-5, with 12 bases fitting TRBD2. Per germline, CDR1 KGHSH and CDR2 LQKENI. The CDR3 totals 16 residues. Trimming took 4 bases from V and 3 from J; bases not matched to a gene: 6.

V and J are TRBV12-5 and TRBJ2-1, with unresolved D. This CDR3 is 13 amino acids long. Germline V gene data show CDR1 as LGHNT and CDR2 as FRNRAP. V shed 4 bases and J shed 5 bases, with 9 bases lying between them. CDR3 sequence: CASGSDTNNEQFF. The CDR3 DNA follows: TGTGCTAGTGGTTCCGACACAAACAATGAGCAGTTCTTC.

The genes are TRBV5-1 and TRBJ2-1, with D tentatively TRBD1 (6 bases). The CDR3 runs 15 residues. CDR1 is SGHRS and CDR2 is YFSETQ in the germline V gene. Trimming took off 0 bases at V and 8 bases at J, with 15 bases between the two ends. The CDR3 sequence is CASSLEGRGLDEQFF. CDR3 sequence (DNA): TGCGCCAGCAGCTTGGAGGGCAGGGGTTTGGATGAGCAGTTCTTC.

The chain carries TRBV19 and TRBJ2-1; 10 bases agree with TRBD2. The CDR3 is 14 amino acids. The germline V gene has CDR1 LNHDA and CDR2 SQIVND (reference sequence). V was clipped by 8 bases and J by 7 bases; unmatched bases: 8. This CDR3 is CASATSGEVNEQFF. CDR3 nucleotides: TGTGCCAGTGCCACTAGCGGGGAAGTAAATGAGCAGTTCTTC.